This record concerns one T cell receptor beta chain sequence. Trimming stripped 1 base from V and 6 bases from J, with 13 bases between. This CDR3 is 15 amino acids long. Germline values: CDR1 SGHVS, CDR2 FQNEAQ. With 60 Vbeta and 13 Jbeta primers, the PCR was carried out. The repertoire was sequenced with immunoSEQ multiplex PCR; TCRdb's copy has only in-frame clones and lacks some. The sample holds about 130,000 clones, roughly 88% seen once. The data originate from a study of cytomegalovirus exposure and HLA in healthy donors. The sequence was collected from a young woman in good health and CMV-seropositive. Sequencing input: PBMCs. The chain combines TRBV7-8 with TRBJ2-4, with D possibly being TRBD2 (5 bases). CDR3 sequence (DNA): TGTGCCAGCAGCTTAGGTTCCGGGAAGTTAAACATTCAGTACTTC. Translation: CASSLGSGKLNIQYF.